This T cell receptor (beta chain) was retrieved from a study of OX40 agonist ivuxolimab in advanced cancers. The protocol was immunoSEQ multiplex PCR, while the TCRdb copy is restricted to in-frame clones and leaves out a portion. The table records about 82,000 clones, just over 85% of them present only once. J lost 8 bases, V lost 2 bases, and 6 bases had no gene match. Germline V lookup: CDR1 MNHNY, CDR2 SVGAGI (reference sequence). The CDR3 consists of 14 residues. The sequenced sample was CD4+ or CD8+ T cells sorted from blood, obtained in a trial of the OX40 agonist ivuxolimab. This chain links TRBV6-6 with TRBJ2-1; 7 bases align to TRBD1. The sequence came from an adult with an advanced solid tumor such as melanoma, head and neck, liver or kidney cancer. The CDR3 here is CASSYRQGSHEQFF. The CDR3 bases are TGTGCCAGCAGTTACAGACAGGGTTCACATGAGCAGTTCTTC.